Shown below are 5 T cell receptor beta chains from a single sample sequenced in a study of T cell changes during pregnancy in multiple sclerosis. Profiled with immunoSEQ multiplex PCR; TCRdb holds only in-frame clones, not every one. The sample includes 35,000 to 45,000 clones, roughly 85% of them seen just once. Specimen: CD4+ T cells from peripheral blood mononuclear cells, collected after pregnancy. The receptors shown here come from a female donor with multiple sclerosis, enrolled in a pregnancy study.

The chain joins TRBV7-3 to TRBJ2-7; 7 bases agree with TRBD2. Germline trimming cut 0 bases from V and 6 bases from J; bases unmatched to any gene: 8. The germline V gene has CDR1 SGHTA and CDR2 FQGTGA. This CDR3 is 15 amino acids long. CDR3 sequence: CASSLTGGTSGEQYF. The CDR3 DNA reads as TGTGCCAGCAGCTTAACGGGGGGGACCTCGGGCGAGCAGTACTTC.

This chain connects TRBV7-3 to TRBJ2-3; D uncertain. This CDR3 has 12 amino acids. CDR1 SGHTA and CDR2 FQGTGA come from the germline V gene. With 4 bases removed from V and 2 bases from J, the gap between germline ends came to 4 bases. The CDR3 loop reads CASSSLTDTQYF. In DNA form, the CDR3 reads TGTGCCAGCAGCTCACTCACAGATACGCAGTATTTT.

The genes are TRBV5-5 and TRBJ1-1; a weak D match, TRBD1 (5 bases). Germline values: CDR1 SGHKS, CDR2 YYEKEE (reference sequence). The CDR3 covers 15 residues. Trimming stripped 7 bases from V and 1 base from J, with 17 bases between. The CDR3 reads CASSSLGRANTEAFF. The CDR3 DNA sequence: TGTGCCAGCTCCTCACTGGGCAGGGCGAACACTGAAGCTTTCTTT.

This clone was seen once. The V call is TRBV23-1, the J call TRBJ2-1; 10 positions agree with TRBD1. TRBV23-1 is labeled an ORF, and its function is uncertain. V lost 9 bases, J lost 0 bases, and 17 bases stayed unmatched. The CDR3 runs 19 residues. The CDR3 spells CARDTVDRGLLSSYNEQFF. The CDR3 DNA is TGCGCCAGGGACACCGTAGACAGGGGGCTTTTGAGCTCCTACAATGAGCAGTTCTTC.

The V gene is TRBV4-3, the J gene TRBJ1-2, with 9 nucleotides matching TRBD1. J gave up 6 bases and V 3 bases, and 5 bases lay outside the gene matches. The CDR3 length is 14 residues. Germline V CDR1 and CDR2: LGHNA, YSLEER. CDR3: CASSQMDRGHGYTF. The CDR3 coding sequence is TGCGCCAGCAGCCAGATGGACAGGGGCCATGGCTACACCTTC.